The rows below give T cell receptor beta chains drawn from one sample of a study of T cell responses to AZD1222 COVID-19 vaccine. Assay used: immunoSEQ multiplex PCR; TCRdb lists only in-frame clones, some missing. The sample has about 140,000 clones, just over 90% seen once. Specimen: peripheral blood, collected on day 0 of AZD1222 vaccination. These receptors originate from an adult in good health. The CDR3 runs from the conserved cysteine through the conserved F or W. Fields, in order: J gene, D gene, clone size, V gene, CDR3 protein, CDR3 DNA. The D gene is left open where the match is weak. A row's size may be missing; if present it is once, few, many or a size class.

TRBJ2-5 | NA | NA | TRBV12-5 | CASGRLGFETQYF | TGTGCTAGTGGACGGCTGGGCTTCGAGACCCAGTACTTC
TRBJ1-1 | NA | once | TRBV6-5 | CASKAGGEAFF | TGTGCCAGCAAGGCGGGGGGCGAAGCTTTCTTT
TRBJ2-3 | NA | NA | TRBV28 | CASSPGGTADTQYF | TGTGCCAGCAGCCCAGGGGGGACAGCCGATACGCAGTATTTT
TRBJ1-4 | NA | NA | TRBV10-3 | CAIRPDLNEKLFF | TGTGCCATCAGGCCGGACCTTAATGAAAAACTGTTTTTT
TRBJ1-6 | TRBD1 | NA | TRBV27 | CASSLVRGDSPLHF | TGTGCCAGCAGTTTGGTCAGGGGGGATTCACCCCTCCACTTT
TRBJ2-6 | NA | NA | TRBV11-3 | CASSNILQGSGANVLTF | TGTGCCAGCAGCAACATACTTCAGGGCTCTGGGGCCAACGTCCTGACTTTC
TRBJ1-6 | NA | NA | TRBV19 | CASSVSGSGNSPLHF | TGTGCCAGTAGTGTTTCCGGGTCTGGTAATTCACCCCTCCACTTT
TRBJ1-6 | TRBD1 | NA | TRBV7-8 | CASSRGQDSPLHF | TGTGCCAGCAGCCGAGGACAGGATTCACCCCTCCACTTT
TRBJ1-5 | NA | NA | TRBV28 | CASSLKTWRGNQPQHF | TGTGCCAGCAGTTTAAAGACCTGGCGGGGCAATCAGCCCCAGCATTTT
TRBJ1-4 | TRBD1 | NA | TRBV5-6 | CASSLPGQGNEKLFF | TGTGCCAGCAGCTTGCCGGGACAGGGGAATGAAAAACTGTTTTTT
TRBJ2-3 | TRBD2 | NA | TRBV7-2 | CASSLGSSGGGTDTQYF | TGTGCCAGCAGCTTAGGTTCTAGCGGGGGGGGCACAGATACGCAGTATTTT
TRBJ1-6 | NA | NA | TRBV7-8 | CASSLGWLDRGVRGSYNSPLHF | TGTGCCAGCAGCTTAGGTTGGCTAGACAGAGGGGTCAGGGGCTCCTATAATTCACCCCTCCACTTT
TRBJ1-4 | NA | NA | TRBV19 | CASSMGRLNEKLFF | TGTGCCAGTAGTATGGGACGGCTTAATGAAAAACTGTTTTTT
TRBJ1-1 | TRBD1 | NA | TRBV6-5 | CASTRRQGNTEAFF | TGTGCCAGCACCAGACGACAGGGGAACACTGAAGCTTTCTTT
TRBJ1-5 | TRBD1 | NA | TRBV10-2 | CASRGQGGNQPQHF | TGCGCCAGCAGAGGACAGGGGGGCAATCAGCCCCAGCATTTT
TRBJ1-6 | TRBD1 | NA | TRBV5-8 | CASSGRQGVSSPLHF | TGTGCCAGCAGCGGGAGACAGGGGGTCTCCTCACCCCTCCACTTT
TRBJ2-5 | NA | NA | TRBV7-2 | CASSVGGETQYF | TGTGCCAGCTCGGTGGGGGGAGAGACCCAGTACTTC
TRBJ2-7 | NA | NA | TRBV27 | CASSSFGGLSYEQYF | TGTGCCAGCAGTTCCTTTGGGGGGCTCTCCTACGAGCAGTACTTC
TRBJ1-2 | TRBD1 | NA | TRBV9 | CASSADRGLDYGYTF | TGTGCCAGCAGCGCGGACAGGGGGCTGGACTATGGCTACACCTTC
TRBJ1-1 | NA | NA | TRBV11-2 | CASSWNAENTEAFF | TGTGCCAGCAGCTGGAATGCAGAGAACACTGAAGCTTTCTTT
TRBJ2-2 | NA | NA | TRBV10-3 | CAISDPDTGGELFF | TGTGCCATCAGTGATCCCGATACGGGCGGGGAGCTGTTTTTT
TRBJ1-6 | NA | few | TRBV4-3 | CASSQELLAGTPLHF | TGCGCCAGCAGCCAAGAACTGCTGGCGGGAACACCCCTCCACTTT
TRBJ1-6 | NA | NA | TRBV4-1 | CASSPRPYNSPLHF | TGCGCCAGCAGCCCCCGACCCTATAATTCACCCCTCCACTTT
TRBJ2-7 | TRBD1 | NA | TRBV13 | CASSKRTGISSYEQYF | TGTGCCAGCAGCAAACGGACAGGGATTAGCTCCTACGAGCAGTACTTC
TRBJ2-1 | NA | NA | TRBV2 | CASPLNEQFF | TGTGCCAGCCCCCTCAATGAGCAGTTCTTC
TRBJ1-5 | NA | NA | TRBV7-8 | CASSLALDSWGNQPQHF | TGTGCCAGCAGCTTAGCGCTCGATTCCTGGGGAAATCAGCCCCAGCATTTT
TRBJ2-2 | TRBD2 | NA | TRBV7-7 | CASGSNTGELFF | TGTGCTAGCGGGTCGAACACCGGGGAGCTGTTTTTT
TRBJ2-7 | NA | NA | TRBV14 | CASSQGGTGQYF | TGTGCCAGCAGCCAAGGGGGCACTGGGCAGTACTTC
TRBJ2-3 | TRBD1 | NA | TRBV29-1 | CSVTTGGTDTQYF | TGCAGCGTTACGACAGGGGGCACAGATACGCAGTATTTT
TRBJ2-7 | NA | NA | TRBV4-3 | CASSQGRAREYEQYF | TGCGCCAGCAGCCAAGGCAGGGCTCGGGAATACGAGCAGTACTTC
TRBJ2-2 | NA | NA | TRBV18 | CASSPNSGPTGELFF | TGTGCCAGCTCACCAAACTCCGGGCCCACCGGGGAGCTGTTTTTT